This TCR beta chain was recorded in a study of T cells in localized non-small cell lung cancer. Study conclusions and caveats: Those with higher blood T cell density had longer overall survival. Peak T cell clonality was found in uninvolved adjacent lung, exceeding tumor.

The CDR3 consists of 16 residues. Deletions cut 4 bases from V and 2 bases from J, with 17 bases between. Germline CDR1 and CDR2: LNHDA and SQIVND (reference sequence). Remarks on this clone: Its specificity is unknown.

Measured with immunoSEQ multiplex PCR; TCRdb has only the in-frame clones, and not every one. The sample consists of some 1,800 clones, 27% of them appearing once. The chain links TRBV19 to TRBJ1-1; perhaps TRBD1 as D (6 bases). The origin of this receptor is a woman aged 35 to 75 with stage I lung adenocarcinoma. The material sequenced was lung tumor tissue, taken before any cancer treatment. The chain's CDR3 is CASSNPPGAGNTEAFF. The CDR3 DNA reads TGTGCCAGTAGTAACCCTCCGGGGGCCGGTAACACTGAAGCTTTCTTT.